This is a list of T cell receptor beta chains from one sample in a study of cytomegalovirus exposure and HLA in healthy donors. Using immunoSEQ multiplex PCR, the repertoire was profiled, and TCRdb retains in-frame clones only, with some absent. The sample includes some 250,000 clones, roughly 89% seen only once; the top ten take 0.35% to 0.45%. Sequenced input: PBMCs. The receptors come from a woman between 18 and 29 years old in good health and CMV-seronegative. CDR3s include the opening cysteine and the closing phenylalanine or tryptophan. Size is stated for part of the rows, as once, few or many counts, or as a class when the clone is expanded.

v_call	clone_size	j_call	cdr3_aa
TRBV28	.	TRBJ1-2	CASSLGGREYGYTF
TRBV5-4	.	TRBJ1-2	CASSADRARNYGYTF
TRBV5-1	.	TRBJ2-5	CASSLDIGQGTQYF
TRBV14	.	TRBJ2-1	CASSHGTVFSYNEQFF
TRBV19	.	TRBJ1-2	CASSIVGSRELGYTF
TRBV6-1	.	TRBJ2-1	CASIEGWDEQFF
TRBV21-1	.	TRBJ2-7	CASSKAGQGAYEQYF
TRBV11-1	.	TRBJ1-2	CASSSLDLGGNYGYTF
TRBV4-1	.	TRBJ2-4	CASRNPTGDNIQYF
TRBV10-3	.	TRBJ1-1	CAIKPTGVGTEAFF
TRBV25-1	.	TRBJ1-1	CASSDSYRGPTEAFF
TRBV30	.	TRBJ2-7	CAWSVAGAYEQYF
TRBV2	few	TRBJ2-2	CASGQDTGELFF
TRBV13	.	TRBJ1-1	CASSSTVNTEAFF
TRBV15	once	TRBJ2-1	CATSKDPSSYNEQFF
TRBV9	.	TRBJ2-3	CASSTRTGETDTQYF
TRBV2	.	TRBJ1-2	CASKQGMLNGYTF
TRBV6-5	.	TRBJ1-2	CASSYHGGSDGYTF
TRBV5-1	.	TRBJ1-4	CASSSTQPANEKLFF
TRBV5-4	.	TRBJ1-2	CASSLDGTGDIYGYTF
TRBV7-6	.	TRBJ2-3	CASSLEPGLAGDTDTQYF
TRBV6-6	once	TRBJ1-1	CASSYPLGRNTEAFF
TRBV19	once	TRBJ1-1	CASRLSDSYTEAFF
TRBV2	.	TRBJ2-1	CATRPGQGAAFGEQFF
TRBV6-6	.	TRBJ2-5	CASRGVSGQETQYF
TRBV4-1	.	TRBJ2-1	CASSPTGGTWFF
TRBV28	.	TRBJ2-7	CASSLHDSLGEQYF
TRBV7-2	.	TRBJ1-3	CASSINRNTIYF
TRBV28	.	TRBJ2-7	CASSFQGRGNYEQYF
TRBV28	.	TRBJ1-1	CASNGGVRMNTEAFF
TRBV6-5	.	TRBJ2-1	CASSYLSGVSNEQFF
TRBV27	.	TRBJ2-7	CASSLWGAGTGPHEQYF